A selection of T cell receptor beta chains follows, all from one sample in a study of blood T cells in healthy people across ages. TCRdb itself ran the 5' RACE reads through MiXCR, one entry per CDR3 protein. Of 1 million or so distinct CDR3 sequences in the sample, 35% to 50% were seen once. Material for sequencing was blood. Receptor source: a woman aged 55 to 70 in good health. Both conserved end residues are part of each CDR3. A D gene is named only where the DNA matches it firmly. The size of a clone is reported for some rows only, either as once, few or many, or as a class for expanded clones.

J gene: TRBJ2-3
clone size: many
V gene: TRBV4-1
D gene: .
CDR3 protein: CASSQGLVTDTQYF
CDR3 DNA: TGCGCCAGCAGCCAGGGACTTGTCACAGATACGCAGTATTTT

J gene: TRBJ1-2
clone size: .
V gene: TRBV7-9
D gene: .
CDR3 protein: CASSLSDGLNYGYTF
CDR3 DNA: TGTGCCAGCAGCCTCTCCGACGGACTGAACTATGGCTACACCTTC

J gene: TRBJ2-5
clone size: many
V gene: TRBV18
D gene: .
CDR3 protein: CASSLPWSRETQYF
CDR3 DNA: TGTGCCAGCTCACTACCGTGGAGTCGAGAGACCCAGTACTTC

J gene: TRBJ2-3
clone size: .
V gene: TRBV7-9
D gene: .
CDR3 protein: CASSLDMGRGSDTQYF
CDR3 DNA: TGTGCCAGCAGCTTAGACATGGGTAGGGGTTCTGATACGCAGTATTTT

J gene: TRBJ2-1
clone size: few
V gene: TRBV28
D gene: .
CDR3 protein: CASSLNSRGNEQFF
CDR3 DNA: TGTGCCAGCAGTTTAAACAGTAGGGGCAATGAGCAGTTCTTC

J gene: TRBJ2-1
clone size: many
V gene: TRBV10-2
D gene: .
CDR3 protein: CASSGAGDEQFF
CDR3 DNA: TGCGCCAGCAGCGGGGCTGGGGATGAGCAGTTCTTC

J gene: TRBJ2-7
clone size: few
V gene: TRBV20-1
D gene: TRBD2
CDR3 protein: CSAVSGLAMYEQYF
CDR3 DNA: TGCAGTGCTGTATCGGGACTAGCGATGTACGAGCAGTACTTC

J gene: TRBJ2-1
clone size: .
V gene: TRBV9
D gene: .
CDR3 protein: CAGSSRGRSNEQFF
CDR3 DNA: TGTGCCGGCAGCTCGAGGGGACGGAGTAATGAGCAGTTCTTC

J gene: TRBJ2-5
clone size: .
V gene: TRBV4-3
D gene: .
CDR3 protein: CASSQVPQRGVQETQYF
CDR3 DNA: TGCGCCAGCAGCCAAGTCCCACAGAGAGGGGTCCAAGAGACCCAGTACTTC

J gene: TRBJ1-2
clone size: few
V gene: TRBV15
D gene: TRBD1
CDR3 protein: CATSRGDREVGYTF
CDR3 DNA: TGTGCCACCAGCAGAGGGGACAGGGAGGTTGGCTACACCTTC

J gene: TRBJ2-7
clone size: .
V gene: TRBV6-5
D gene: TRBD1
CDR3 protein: CASSYDRVLEQYF
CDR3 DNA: TGTGCCAGCAGTTATGACAGGGTACTCGAGCAGTACTTC

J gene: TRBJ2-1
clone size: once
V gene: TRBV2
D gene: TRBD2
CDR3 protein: CASSEWSSGGNEQFF
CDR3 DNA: TGTGCCAGCAGTGAATGGTCTAGCGGGGGGAATGAGCAGTTCTTC

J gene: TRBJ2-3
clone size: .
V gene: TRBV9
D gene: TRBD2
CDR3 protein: CASSVGSLAGSTDTQYF
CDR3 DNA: TGTGCCAGCAGCGTAGGGTCGCTAGCGGGAAGCACAGATACGCAGTATTTT

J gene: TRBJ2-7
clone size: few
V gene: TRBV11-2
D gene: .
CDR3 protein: CASSYANHRVVLDEQYF
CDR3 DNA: TGTGCCAGCAGCTACGCGAACCACAGGGTGGTGCTGGACGAGCAGTACTTC

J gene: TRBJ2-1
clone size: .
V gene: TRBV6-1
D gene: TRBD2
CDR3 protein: CASSRASGSPLSYNEQFF
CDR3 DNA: TGTGCCAGCAGCCGAGCTAGCGGGAGTCCCCTCTCCTACAATGAGCAGTTCTTC

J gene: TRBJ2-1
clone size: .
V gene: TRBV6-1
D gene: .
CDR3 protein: CASSEMEEAREQFF
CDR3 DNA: TGTGCCAGCAGTGAAATGGAGGAGGCCCGTGAGCAGTTCTTC

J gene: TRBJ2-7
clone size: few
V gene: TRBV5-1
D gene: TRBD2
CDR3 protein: CASSWRESYEQYF
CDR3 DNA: TGCGCCAGCAGCTGGCGGGAGTCCTACGAGCAGTACTTC

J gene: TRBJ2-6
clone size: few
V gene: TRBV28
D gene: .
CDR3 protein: CASSLRTGANVLTF
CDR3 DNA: TGTGCCAGCAGTTTAAGAACTGGGGCCAACGTCCTGACTTTC

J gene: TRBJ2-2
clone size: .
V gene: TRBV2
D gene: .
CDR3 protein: CASSGGAAGELFF
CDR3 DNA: TGTGCCAGCAGTGGAGGGGCTGCCGGGGAGCTGTTTTTT

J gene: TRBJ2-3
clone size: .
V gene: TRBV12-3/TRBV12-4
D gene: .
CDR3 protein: CASSLAGASADTEYF
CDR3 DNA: TGTGCCAGCAGTTTAGCGGGAGCGAGCGCAGATACGGAGTATTTT

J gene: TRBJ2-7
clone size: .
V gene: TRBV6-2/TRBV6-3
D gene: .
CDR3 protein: CASTPGVSSSYEQYF
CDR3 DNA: TGTGCCAGCACCCCAGGGGTTTCAAGCTCCTACGAGCAGTACTTC

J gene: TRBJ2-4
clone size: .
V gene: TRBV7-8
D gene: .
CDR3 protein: CASSLDWVGPKNIQYF
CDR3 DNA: TGTGCCAGCAGCTTAGATTGGGTGGGACCCAAAAACATTCAGTACTTC

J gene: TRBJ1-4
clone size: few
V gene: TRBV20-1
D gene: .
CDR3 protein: CSARGDYNEKLFF
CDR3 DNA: TGCAGTGCTAGAGGAGACTATAATGAAAAACTGTTTTTT

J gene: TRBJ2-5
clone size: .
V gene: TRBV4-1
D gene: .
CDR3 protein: CASSQEGYHQETQYF
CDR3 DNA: TGCGCCAGCAGCCAAGAAGGGTACCACCAAGAGACCCAGTACTTC

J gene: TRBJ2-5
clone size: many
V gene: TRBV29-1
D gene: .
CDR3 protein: CSVDWETQYF
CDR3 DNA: TGCAGCGTTGACTGGGAGACCCAGTACTTC

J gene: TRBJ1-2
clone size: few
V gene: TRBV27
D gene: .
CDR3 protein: CASSLAGEKGYTF
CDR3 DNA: TGTGCCAGCAGTTTAGCTGGAGAGAAAGGCTACACCTTC

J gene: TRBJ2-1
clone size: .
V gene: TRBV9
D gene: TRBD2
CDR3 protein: CASSVSSSGIYNEQFF
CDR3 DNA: TGTGCCAGCAGCGTGAGTAGTAGCGGGATTTACAATGAGCAGTTCTTC

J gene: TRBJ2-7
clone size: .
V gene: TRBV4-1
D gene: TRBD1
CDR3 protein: CASSQDAATGGPGEQYF
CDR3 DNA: TGCGCCAGCAGCCAAGATGCCGCCACAGGGGGCCCTGGAGAGCAGTACTTC

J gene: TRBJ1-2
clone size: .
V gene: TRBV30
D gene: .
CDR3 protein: CAWSVIQGGGYTF
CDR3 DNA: TGTGCCTGGAGTGTAATCCAGGGCGGCGGCTACACCTTC

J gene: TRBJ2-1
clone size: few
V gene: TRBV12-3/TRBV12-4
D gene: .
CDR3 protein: CASSLFGSSAFDEQFF
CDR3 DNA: TGTGCCAGCAGTTTATTCGGGAGCTCCGCCTTTGATGAGCAGTTCTTC

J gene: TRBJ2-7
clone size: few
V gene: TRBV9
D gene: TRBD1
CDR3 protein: CASSVGGGPRDRSSYEQYF
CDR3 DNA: TGTGCCAGCAGCGTAGGAGGCGGGCCTCGGGACAGGAGCTCCTACGAGCAGTACTTC

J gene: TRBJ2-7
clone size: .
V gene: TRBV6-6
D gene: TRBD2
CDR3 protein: CASRGAGGIYEQYF
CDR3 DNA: TGTGCCAGCAGAGGGGCGGGAGGGATTTACGAGCAGTACTTC

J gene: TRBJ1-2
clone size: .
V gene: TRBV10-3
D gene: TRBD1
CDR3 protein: CAVSEGQGINGYTF
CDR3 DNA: TGTGCCGTCAGTGAGGGACAGGGTATTAATGGCTACACCTTC

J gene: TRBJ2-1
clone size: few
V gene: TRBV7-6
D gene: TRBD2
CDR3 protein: CASSKGLAGVGFYNEQFF
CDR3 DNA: TGTGCCAGCAGCAAAGGACTAGCGGGAGTAGGGTTCTACAATGAGCAGTTCTTC

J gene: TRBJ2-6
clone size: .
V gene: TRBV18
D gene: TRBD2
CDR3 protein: CASSPSGAGANVLTF
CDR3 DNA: TGTGCCAGCTCACCAAGCGGGGCTGGGGCCAACGTCCTGACTTTC

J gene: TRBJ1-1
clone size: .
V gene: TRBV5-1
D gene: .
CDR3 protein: CASSFNQLGVNTEAFF
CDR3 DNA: TGCGCCAGCAGCTTCAACCAGCTGGGCGTGAACACTGAAGCTTTCTTT

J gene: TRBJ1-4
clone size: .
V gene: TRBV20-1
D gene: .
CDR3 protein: CSAYRATNEKLFF
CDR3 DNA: TGCAGTGCTTACAGGGCAACTAATGAAAAACTGTTTTTT

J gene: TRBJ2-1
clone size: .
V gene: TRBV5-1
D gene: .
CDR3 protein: CASSPAVNLDNEQFF
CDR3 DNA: TGCGCCAGCAGCCCCGCGGTCAATTTAGACAATGAGCAGTTCTTC

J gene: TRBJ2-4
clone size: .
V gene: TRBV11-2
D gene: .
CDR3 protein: CASSLEGAGTNIQYF
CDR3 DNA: TGTGCCAGCAGCTTAGAGGGGGCAGGGACGAACATTCAGTACTTC

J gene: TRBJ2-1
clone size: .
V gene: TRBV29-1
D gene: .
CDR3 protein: CSVGGGQEGQGVYNEQFF
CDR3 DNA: TGCAGCGTTGGGGGTGGACAGGAGGGTCAAGGCGTCTACAATGAGCAGTTCTTC

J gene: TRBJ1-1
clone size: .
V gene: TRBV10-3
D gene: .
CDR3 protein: CAISESWGLNTEAFF
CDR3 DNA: TGTGCCATCAGTGAGTCTTGGGGTCTGAACACTGAAGCTTTCTTT

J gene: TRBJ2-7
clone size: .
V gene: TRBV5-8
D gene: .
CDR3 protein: CASSFRGTEQYF
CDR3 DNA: TGTGCCAGCAGCTTCAGGGGAACCGAGCAGTACTTC

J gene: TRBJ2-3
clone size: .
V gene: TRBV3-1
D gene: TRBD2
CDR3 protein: CASSQPAPRGGLYTQYF
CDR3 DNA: TGTGCCAGCAGCCAACCTGCTCCGCGGGGGGGCTTATATACGCAGTATTTT

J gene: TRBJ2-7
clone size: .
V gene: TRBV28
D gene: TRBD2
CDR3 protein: CASSFEGGSGTSGVFNNEQYF
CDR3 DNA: TGTGCCAGCAGTTTCGAAGGCGGATCCGGGACTAGCGGTGTCTTTAATAACGAGCAGTACTTC

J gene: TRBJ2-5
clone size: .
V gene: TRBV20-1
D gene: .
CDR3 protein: CSPSRPGETQYF
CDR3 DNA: TGCAGTCCGTCCCGTCCAGGCGAGACCCAGTACTTC

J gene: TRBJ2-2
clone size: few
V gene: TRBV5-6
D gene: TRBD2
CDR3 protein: CASSLSSGRYSGELFF
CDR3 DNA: TGTGCCAGCAGCTTGTCTAGCGGGAGATATAGCGGGGAGCTGTTTTTT

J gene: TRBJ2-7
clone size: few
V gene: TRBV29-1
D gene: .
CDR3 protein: CVGANNEQYF
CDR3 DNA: TGTGTGGGGGCGAACAATGAGCAGTACTTC

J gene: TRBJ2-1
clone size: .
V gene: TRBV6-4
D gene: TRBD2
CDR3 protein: CASSVDSGSLGEQFF
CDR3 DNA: TGTGCCAGCAGTGTTGATAGCGGGAGTTTAGGGGAGCAGTTCTTC

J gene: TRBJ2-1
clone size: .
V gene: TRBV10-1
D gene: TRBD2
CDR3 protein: CASSEIVEGTSRRSSYYNEQFF
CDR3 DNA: TGCGCCAGCAGTGAAATAGTTGAAGGGACTAGCAGGAGGAGCTCCTATTACAATGAGCAGTTCTTC

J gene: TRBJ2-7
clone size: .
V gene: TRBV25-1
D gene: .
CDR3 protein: CASSGLGPYEQYF
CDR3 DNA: TGTGCCAGCAGTGGACTCGGACCCTACGAGCAGTACTTC

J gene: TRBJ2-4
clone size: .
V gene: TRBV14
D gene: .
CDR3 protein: CASSQDWSGDKNIQYF
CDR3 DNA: TGTGCCAGCAGCCAAGATTGGTCAGGGGATAAAAACATTCAGTACTTC

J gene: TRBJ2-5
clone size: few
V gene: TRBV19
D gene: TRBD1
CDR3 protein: CASSVSPGQGLEQYF
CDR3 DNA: TGTGCCAGTAGTGTTTCACCGGGACAGGGGTTGGAGCAGTACTTC